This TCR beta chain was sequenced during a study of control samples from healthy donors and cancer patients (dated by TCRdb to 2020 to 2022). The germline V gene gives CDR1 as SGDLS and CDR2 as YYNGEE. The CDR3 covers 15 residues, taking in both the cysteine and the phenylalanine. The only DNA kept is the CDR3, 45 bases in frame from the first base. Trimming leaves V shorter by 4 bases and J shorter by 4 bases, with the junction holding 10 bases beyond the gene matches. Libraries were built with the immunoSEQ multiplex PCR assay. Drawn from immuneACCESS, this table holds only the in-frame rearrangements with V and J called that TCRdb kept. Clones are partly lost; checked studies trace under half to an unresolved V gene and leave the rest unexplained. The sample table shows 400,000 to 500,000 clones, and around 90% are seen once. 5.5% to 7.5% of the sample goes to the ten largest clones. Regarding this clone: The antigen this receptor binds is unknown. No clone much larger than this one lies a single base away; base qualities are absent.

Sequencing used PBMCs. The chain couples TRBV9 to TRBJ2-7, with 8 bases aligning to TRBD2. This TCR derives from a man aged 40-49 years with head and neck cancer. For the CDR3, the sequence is CASSPSGSGGYEQYF. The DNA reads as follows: TGTGCCAGCAGCCCGTCGGGGAGCGGGGGTTACGAGCAGTACTTC.